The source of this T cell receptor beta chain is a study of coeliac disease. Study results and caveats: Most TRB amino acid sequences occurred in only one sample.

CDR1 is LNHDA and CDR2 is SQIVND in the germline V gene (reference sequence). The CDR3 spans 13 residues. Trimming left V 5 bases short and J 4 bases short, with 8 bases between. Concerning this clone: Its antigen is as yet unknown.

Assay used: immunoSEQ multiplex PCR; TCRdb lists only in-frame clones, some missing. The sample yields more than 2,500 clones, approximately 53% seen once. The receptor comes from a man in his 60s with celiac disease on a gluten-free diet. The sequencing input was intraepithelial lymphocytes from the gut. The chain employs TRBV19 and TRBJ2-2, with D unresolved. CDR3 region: CASSWSSTGELFF. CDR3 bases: TGTGCCAGTAGTTGGAGCTCCACCGGGGAGCTGTTTTTT.